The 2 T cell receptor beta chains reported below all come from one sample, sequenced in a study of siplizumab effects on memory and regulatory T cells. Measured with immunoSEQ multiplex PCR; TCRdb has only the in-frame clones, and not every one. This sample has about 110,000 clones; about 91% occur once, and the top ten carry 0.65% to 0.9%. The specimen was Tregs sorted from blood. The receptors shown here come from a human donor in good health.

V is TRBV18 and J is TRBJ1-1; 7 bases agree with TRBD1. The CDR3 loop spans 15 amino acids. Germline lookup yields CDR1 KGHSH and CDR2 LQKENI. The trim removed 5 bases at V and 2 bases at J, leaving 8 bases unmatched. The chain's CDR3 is CASSVQRDSNTEAFF. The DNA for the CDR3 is TGTGCCAGCTCAGTCCAAAGGGACAGCAACACTGAAGCTTTCTTT.

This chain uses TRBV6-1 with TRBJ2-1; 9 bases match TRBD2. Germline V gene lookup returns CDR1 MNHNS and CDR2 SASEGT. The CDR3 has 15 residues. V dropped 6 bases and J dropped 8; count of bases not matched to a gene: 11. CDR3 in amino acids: CASSSSYSGSYEQFF. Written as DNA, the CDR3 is TGTGCCAGCAGCTCCTCCTATAGCGGGAGCTATGAGCAGTTCTTC.